The 3 T cell receptor beta chains given below trace back to one sample, sequenced in a study of blood T cell repertoires in COVID-19. Libraries were prepared by immunoSEQ multiplex PCR; TCRdb keeps only in-frame clonotypes and omits some of them. The table has approximately 59,000 clones, approximately 88% seen once. The sequencing input was peripheral blood. Receptors were obtained from a human donor in a cohort sampled during active COVID-19.

This clone is termed medium-sized. V gene TRBV9 combines with J gene TRBJ2-2; D gene uncertain. With 3 bases removed from V and 7 bases from J, the gap between germline ends came to 7 bases. The CDR3 runs 12 residues. In germline, CDR1 is SGDLS, CDR2 YYNGEE. CDR3 bases: TGTGCCAGCAGCGCTGTCAGCGGGGAGCTGTTTTTT. It is translated as CASSAVSGELFF.

This sequence joins TRBV9 and TRBJ2-2; TRBD2 aligns across 10 bases. CDR3 length: 16 residues. Losses at the gene ends were 4 bases for V and 6 bases for J; bases not matched to a gene: 9. The germline V gene has CDR1 SGDLS and CDR2 YYNGEE. The CDR3 loop reads CASSTPSGGLPGELFF. CDR3 coding DNA: TGTGCCAGCAGCACGCCTAGCGGGGGCCTCCCCGGGGAGCTGTTTTTT.

This sequence joins TRBV5-1 and TRBJ2-3; a possible D gene is TRBD2 (5 bases). The CDR3 has 13 amino acids. Trimming took 4 bases from V and 6 from J, leaving 12 bases between them. CDR1 and CDR2 (germline): SGHRS, YFSETQ. CDR3 bases: TGCGCCAGCAGCGGACTCCTCGGGGATACGCAGTATTTT. It encodes CASSGLLGDTQYF.